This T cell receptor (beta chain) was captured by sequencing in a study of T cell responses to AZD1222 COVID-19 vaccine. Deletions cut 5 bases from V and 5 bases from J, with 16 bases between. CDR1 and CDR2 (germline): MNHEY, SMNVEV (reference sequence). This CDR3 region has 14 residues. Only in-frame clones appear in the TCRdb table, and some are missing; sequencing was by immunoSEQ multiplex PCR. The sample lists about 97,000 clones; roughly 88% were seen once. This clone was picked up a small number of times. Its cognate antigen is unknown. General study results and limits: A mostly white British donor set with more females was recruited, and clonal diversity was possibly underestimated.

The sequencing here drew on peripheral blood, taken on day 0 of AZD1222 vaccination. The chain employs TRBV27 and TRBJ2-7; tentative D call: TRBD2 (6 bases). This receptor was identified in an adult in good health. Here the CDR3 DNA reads TGTGCCAGCAGTATGCGGGACCCCCTAGACGAGCAGTACTTC. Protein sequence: CASSMRDPLDEQYF.